This entry is about one TCR beta chain. These data come from a study of blood T cell repertoires in COVID-19. Measured with immunoSEQ multiplex PCR; TCRdb has only the in-frame clones, and not every one. The table includes 150,000 to 190,000 clones, around 80% detected once. V was trimmed by 5 bases and J by 6 bases, leaving 11 bases between them. The germline CDR1 and CDR2 sequences are LNHNV and YYDKDF (reference sequence). The CDR3 has 13 residues. The sequence was obtained from a man over 45 who had recovered from COVID-19. The sample comprised PBMCs or T cells enriched from blood (not recorded which). This chain uses TRBV15 with TRBJ2-1; tentatively, D is TRBD1 (5 bases). For the CDR3, the DNA is TGTGCCACCAGCGCTGACAGAGGCAATGAGCAGTTCTTC. It translates to CATSADRGNEQFF.